These 26 T cell receptor beta chains were all obtained from the same sample, sequenced in a study of shared clonotypes between healthy human individuals. The table came from immunoSEQ multiplex PCR; TCRdb's copy has only in-frame clones and leaves some out. The sample shows under 1,900,000 clones, approximately 98.5% of them seen only once. The sequenced sample consisted of naive CD4+ T cells sorted from blood. The sample's subset: CD45RA+ positively selected. These receptors all come from a man younger than 45 in good health.

CDR3: CASSPRPLANYGYTF. CDR3 bases: TGTGCCAGCAGCCCACGACCGTTAGCTAACTATGGCTACACCTTC. V and J are TRBV14 and TRBJ1-2; D call uncertain. Germline V lookup: CDR1 SGHDN, CDR2 FVKESK. The CDR3 contains 15 residues. V was cut by 4 bases and J by 0 bases, with 12 bases left in between.

The V call is TRBV18, the J call TRBJ2-3, with D possibly TRBD2 on 5 matching bases. The CDR3 runs 14 residues. Germline V gene lookup returns CDR1 KGHSH and CDR2 LQKENI. Trimming took off 5 bases at V and 5 bases at J, with 14 bases between the two ends. CDR3 residues: CASSVGRARDTQYF. DNA of the CDR3: TGTGCCAGCTCAGTTGGGCGGGCTAGAGATACGCAGTATTTT.

The chain has TRBV5-6 and TRBJ1-2; D is possibly TRBD1 (5 bases). The V gene's germline CDR1 is SGHDT and CDR2 YYEEEE. The CDR3 is made up of 16 amino acids. V dropped 3 bases and J dropped 8 bases, with 23 bases sitting between them. CDR3 in DNA: TGTGCCAGCAGCTGGCGCACCGGGACTACCCTAGGAGGCTACACCTTC. Residues: CASSWRTGTTLGGYTF.

V and J are TRBV18 and TRBJ2-5, with 8 bases fitting TRBD1. Germline V lookup: CDR1 KGHSH, CDR2 LQKENI. This CDR3 is built from 14 residues. Germline trimming cut 8 bases from V and 5 bases from J; bases unmatched to any gene: 10. CDR3 residues: CASPKDRARETQYF. In DNA form, the CDR3 reads TGTGCCAGCCCCAAGGACAGGGCCCGGGAGACCCAGTACTTC. Filled out from reference TRBV18 and TRBJ2-5, the complete variable domain reads NAGVMQNPRHLVRRRGQEARLRCSPMKGHSHVYWYRQLPEEGLKFMVYLQKENIIDESGMPKERFSAEFPKEGPSILRIQQVVRGDSAAYFCASPKDRARETQYFGPGTRLLVL.

The chain joins TRBV5-1 to TRBJ2-7; D tentatively reads TRBD1 or TRBD2 (5 bases each). Between the trimmed V and J ends, which lost 5 bases and 2 bases, there was a span of 11 bases. The CDR3 covers 13 residues. Germline CDR1 and CDR2: SGHRS and YFSETQ. DNA of the CDR3: TGCGCCAGCAGATCCGGGACCGCCTACGAGCAGTACTTC. Amino acid sequence: CASRSGTAYEQYF.

The gene calls are TRBV10-3 and TRBJ2-7, with 8 bases fitting TRBD1. The CDR3 covers 14 residues. J gave up 3 bases and V 2 bases, and 3 bases lay outside the gene matches. CDR1 is ENHRY, CDR2 SYGVKD, per germline. In DNA form, the CDR3 reads TGTGCCATCAGTGAGACAGGGGGTGGCTACGAGCAGTACTTC. Residues: CAISETGGGYEQYF.

The chain links TRBV28 to TRBJ2-1; perhaps TRBD1 as D (5 bases). CDR1 MDHEN and CDR2 SYDVKM come from the germline V gene. Trimming pared 7 bases from V and 5 bases from J, leaving 18 bases between. There are 15 residues in the CDR3. CDR3 residues: CASNPVDRRHNEQFF. For the CDR3, the DNA is TGTGCCAGCAACCCGGTAGACAGACGGCACAATGAGCAGTTCTTC.

The CDR3 bases are TGTGCCAGCAGCTTAACTAGCGGGAGTCGGGAGCAGTACTTC. Translated, it gives CASSLTSGSREQYF. The chain uses TRBV7-2 and TRBJ2-7; TRBD2 agrees at 11 bases. Per the germline V gene, CDR1 is SGHTA and CDR2 is FQGNSA. The CDR3 runs to 14 residues. V trimming: 2 bases; J trimming: 7 bases; junction bases outside the gene matches: 4.

The chain uses TRBV7-2 and TRBJ2-1; 8 bases match TRBD1. The CDR3 consists of 15 residues. Germline CDR1 SGHTA, CDR2 FQGNSA. The trim removed 5 bases at V and 9 bases at J, leaving 12 bases unmatched. The DNA for the CDR3 is TGTGCCAGCAGCCTAAGACAGGGGATTGTGGCTGAGCAGTTCTTC. Translating gives CASSLRQGIVAEQFF.

The chain links TRBV29-1 to TRBJ2-1, with TRBD2 identical over 9 bases. Germline V gene sequence: CDR1 SQVTM, CDR2 ANQGSEA. Germline trimming cut 7 bases from V and 4 bases from J; bases unmatched to any gene: 14. The CDR3 sequence is 16 residues long. The CDR3 coding sequence is TGCAGCGCTGCAAGAATGTCTAGCGGGATGTACAATGAGCAGTTCTTC. Its protein product is CSAARMSSGMYNEQFF.

The chain uses TRBV11-2 and TRBJ2-7; 9 bases fit TRBD2. Germline-derived CDR1 and CDR2 are SGHAT and FQNNGV. This CDR3 region has 14 residues. V dropped 2 bases and J dropped 6; count of bases not matched to a gene: 5. The CDR3 nucleotides are TGTGCCAGCAGCTTACAAGGTAGCGGGAGCGAGCAGTACTTC. Its translation: CASSLQGSGSEQYF.

This sequence joins TRBV7-9 and TRBJ2-7, with 9 positions matching TRBD1. Trimming removed 5 bases from V and 3 bases from J; junction bases left unmatched: 2. The CDR3 extends over 13 amino acids. From germline, CDR1 is SEHNR and CDR2 FQNEAQ (reference sequence). CDR3 coding DNA: TGTGCCAGCAGCAGACAGGGGGGCTACGAGCAGTACTTC. Residues: CASSRQGGYEQYF.

This chain uses TRBV2 with TRBJ2-7; 9 bases map to TRBD1. CDR1 SNHLY and CDR2 FYNNEI come from the germline V gene. The CDR3 sequence is 13 residues long. J was trimmed by 5 bases and V by 10 bases; bases with no gene match: 9. The CDR3 sequence is CATRDRELNEQYF. CDR3 bases: TGTGCCACCCGGGACAGGGAATTAAACGAGCAGTACTTC.

The chain couples TRBV7-2 to TRBJ2-5, with TRBD2 as a possible D gene (6 bases). Looked up from germline, CDR1 is SGHTA and CDR2 is FQGNSA. The CDR3 runs to 13 residues. Trimming shortened V by 0 bases and J by 7 bases, and 9 bases separated the two germline ends. The CDR3 coding sequence is TGTGCCAGCAGCTTAGCGGGAGCGGGGACCCAGTACTTC. It yields the protein CASSLAGAGTQYF.

The J gene is TRBJ2-5, the V gene TRBV10-3; 7 bases fit TRBD2. The CDR3 is made up of 14 amino acids. The junction had 8 bases not matched to a gene; V was cut back by 6 bases and J by 4 bases. Germline V gene lookup returns CDR1 ENHRY and CDR2 SYGVKD. For the CDR3, the DNA is TGTGCCATCAGAGCTGGGGGGGGAGGAGAGACCCAGTACTTC. Its protein is CAIRAGGGGETQYF.

This clone showed up just once. V and J are TRBV5-6 and TRBJ1-4; D remains ambiguous. Between the trimmed V and J ends, which lost 0 bases and 2 bases, there was a span of 11 bases. CDR3 length: 16 residues. Germline CDR1 SGHDT, CDR2 YYEEEE. The CDR3 is CASSLGGWNTNEKLFF. CDR3 nucleotides: TGTGCCAGCAGCTTGGGAGGGTGGAATACTAATGAAAAACTGTTTTTT.

V gene TRBV9 combines with J gene TRBJ2-2, with TRBD2 matching 8 bases. This CDR3 is built from 17 residues. J lost 2 bases, V lost 2 bases, and 8 bases had no gene match. Germline CDR1 SGDLS, CDR2 YYNGEE. CDR3 loop: CASSVTAGVINTGELFF. CDR3 nucleotide sequence: TGTGCCAGCAGCGTCACAGCGGGAGTAATAAACACCGGGGAGCTGTTTTTT.

This chain uses TRBV7-2 with TRBJ2-5; the match to TRBD1 covers 9 bases. The CDR3 has 15 amino acids. From germline, CDR1 is SGHTA and CDR2 FQGNSA. Trimming at V came to 5 bases and at J to 4 bases, leaving 8 bases not matched to a gene. The CDR3 bases are TGTGCCAGCAGCCGAGACAGGGGGTGGTCAGAGACCCAGTACTTC. Translated: CASSRDRGWSETQYF.

This rearrangement joins TRBV16 to TRBJ1-3; D unresolved. The V end was cut by 3 bases, the J end by 0 bases, with 6 bases between. The CDR3 extends over 14 amino acids. Germline V gives CDR1 KGHSY, CDR2 FQNENV. The CDR3 sequence: CASSHVISGNTIYF. In DNA, the CDR3 is TGTGCCAGCAGCCACGTGATCTCTGGAAACACCATATATTTT.

The rearrangement uses TRBV27 and TRBJ2-4; D is unresolved. V was shortened by 6 bases and J by 3 bases, with 18 bases between the two germline ends. The CDR3 spans 16 residues. Germline V gene data show CDR1 as MNHEY and CDR2 as SMNVEV (reference sequence). For the CDR3, the DNA is TGTGCCAGCAGCCCCTTGGATAGGTCAAACAAAAACATTCAGTACTTC. Translating gives CASSPLDRSNKNIQYF.

The V gene is TRBV7-3, the J gene TRBJ2-7; D ambiguous. This CDR3 region has 13 residues. Trimming removed 5 bases at V and 0 bases at J, with 8 bases between. Germline CDR1 SGHTA, CDR2 FQGTGA. The CDR3 DNA sequence: TGTGCCAGCAGCGTTAGTCCCTCCTACGAGCAGTACTTC. This gives the protein CASSVSPSYEQYF.

The chain is built from TRBV7-6 and TRBJ2-1; TRBD2 might be the D (7 bases). The CDR3 has 16 amino acids. V lost 5 bases, J lost 4 bases, and 18 bases lay in between. Germline V gene lookup returns CDR1 SGHVS and CDR2 FNYEAQ. The CDR3 bases are TGTGCCAGCAGCGAGGGGGGGAGGCCCCCGTACAATGAGCAGTTCTTC. Amino acid sequence: CASSEGGRPPYNEQFF.

The rearrangement joins TRBV25-1 to TRBJ2-1, with unresolved D. The CDR3 is made up of 12 amino acids. V shed 3 bases and J shed 8 bases, with 8 bases lying between them. CDR1 is MGHDK, CDR2 SYGVNS, per germline. CDR3 amino acids: CASSDYIHEQFF. The CDR3 nucleotides read TGTGCCAGCAGTGACTATATCCATGAGCAGTTCTTC.

This sequence joins TRBV9 and TRBJ2-7, with 9 bases lining up with TRBD1. V shed 3 bases and J 4 bases; nucleotides not matched to a gene: 8. Per the germline V gene, CDR1 is SGDLS and CDR2 is YYNGEE. This CDR3 is built from 15 residues. The CDR3 DNA reads TGTGCCAGCAGCGGGGGGGACAGGGAAGAGTACGAGCAGTACTTC. Translation: CASSGGDREEYEQYF.

V gene TRBV7-2 combines with J gene TRBJ2-3, with D maybe TRBD2 (5 bases). There are 17 residues in the CDR3. Germline-derived CDR1 and CDR2 are SGHTA and FQGNSA. V was cut by 5 bases and J by 3 bases, with 21 bases left in between. This CDR3 is CASSAGLGSERTDTQYF. The CDR3 DNA reads TGTGCCAGCAGCGCAGGACTCGGTAGTGAGAGAACAGATACGCAGTATTTT. Looking up the rest from reference TRBV7-2 and TRBJ2-3 gives the full variable domain: GAGVSQSPSNKVTEKGKDVELRCDPISGHTALYWYRQSLGQGLEFLIYFQGNSAPDKSGLPSDRFSAERTGGSVSTLTIQRTQQEDSAVYLCASSAGLGSERTDTQYFGPGTRLTVL.

The V and J genes are TRBV19 and TRBJ2-4; D remains ambiguous. This CDR3 region has 15 residues. V gave up 5 bases and J gave up 3 bases, with 14 bases separating them. The germline CDR1 and CDR2 sequences are LNHDA and SQIVND (reference sequence). CDR3 sequence: CASSSQRDHKNIQYF. The CDR3 coding sequence is TGTGCCAGTAGTTCGCAGCGAGACCACAAAAACATTCAGTACTTC.